The clone carrying this T cell receptor (beta chain) appeared a few times. This sample was taken from a study of human T cells and chemical hapten exposure. Study-wide context: A patient group, mainly female, showed alopecia areata, totalis or universalis.

Attachment of unique molecular identifiers to individual cDNA molecules was performed in the library. TCRdb fed the RACE reads into MiXCR, producing one record per CDR3 protein. The data contain 65,000 to 85,000 distinct CDR3 sequences, 10% of them singletons. The CDR3 runs to 16 residues. Trimming removed 3 bases from V and 2 bases from J, with 15 bases in between. Germline V CDR1 and CDR2: SGDLS, YYNGEE. Time point noted: patch test 1, 2 weeks after DPC sensitization. Documented treatment: therapeutic diphenylcyclopropenone sensitization with weekly scalp DPC. The total RNA was obtained from whole blood that was not fractionated.

The sequenced sample was whole blood, obtained in connection with sensitization to the hapten diphenylcyclopropenone (DPC). This rearrangement joins TRBV9 to TRBJ2-1; weak D call: TRBD1 (6 bases). The clonotype originates from a woman aged 45-60 years with alopecia areata. Some clones in this sample may be carry-over from other donors' samples. The CDR3 DNA sequence: TGTGCCAGCAGCGGGCTACAGGGTTACCCCTACAATGAGCAGTTCTTC. Protein product: CASSGLQGYPYNEQFF.